A selection of T cell receptor beta chains follows, all from one sample in a study of T cells in tuberculosis. Clones were sequenced by immunoSEQ multiplex PCR, and TCRdb holds only the in-frame ones, with some missing. The sample lists tens of thousands of clones, nearly 97% occurring once. Specimen: PBMCs. The receptors stem from a donor between 10 and 35 years old with latent tuberculosis or without tuberculosis infection. Each CDR3 is given with its conserved first and last residue. The order of the fields is CDR3 length, V gene, D gene, J gene, CDR3 DNA, CDR3 protein. A D gene is named only where the DNA matches it firmly.

length: 12
V: TRBV4-1
D: -
J: TRBJ2-7
DNA: TGCGCCAGCAGCCAAGTCCCGACAGAGCAGTACTTC
CDR3: CASSQVPTEQYF

length: 16
V: TRBV2
D: TRBD1
J: TRBJ1-2
DNA: TGTGCCAGCAGCGCTTTGACAGGGACCATTAACTATGGCTACACCTTC
CDR3: CASSALTGTINYGYTF

length: 14
V: TRBV18
D: TRBD1
J: TRBJ1-1
DNA: TGTGCCAGCTCACCGGGACAGAAGAACACTGAAGCTTTCTTT
CDR3: CASSPGQKNTEAFF

length: 14
V: TRBV7-9
D: TRBD2
J: TRBJ2-3
DNA: TGTGCCGTCACCGGGACTAGCGCCACAGATACGCAGTATTTT
CDR3: CAVTGTSATDTQYF

length: 12
V: TRBV6-1
D: -
J: TRBJ2-7
DNA: TGTGCCAGCAGTGACGTTTCCTACGAGCAGTACTTC
CDR3: CASSDVSYEQYF

length: 14
V: TRBV19
D: -
J: TRBJ2-3
DNA: TGTGCCAGTAGTATGATGCTAGGATCAGATACGCAGTATTTT
CDR3: CASSMMLGSDTQYF

length: 11
V: TRBV6-1
D: -
J: TRBJ1-2
DNA: TGTGCCAGCAGTTACGGGGATGGCTACACCTTC
CDR3: CASSYGDGYTF

length: 13
V: TRBV7-9
D: -
J: TRBJ1-2
DNA: TGTGCCAGCAGCTTAATCAGGGAGGAAGGCTACACCTTC
CDR3: CASSLIREEGYTF

length: 21
V: TRBV19
D: TRBD1
J: TRBJ1-5
DNA: TGTGCCAGTAGGGATACCCTGGGACAGGCTGGTAGATTCAGTGGCAATCAGCCCCAGCATTTT
CDR3: CASRDTLGQAGRFSGNQPQHF

length: 15
V: TRBV6-1
D: -
J: TRBJ2-1
DNA: TGTGCCAGCAACCCTCGGGACTTTTCCTACAATGAGCAGTTCTTC
CDR3: CASNPRDFSYNEQFF